The 4 T cell receptor beta chains listed next were all sequenced from one sample in a study of metastatic and nonmetastatic thyroid tumors. Among the patients, none had received any treatment before thyroid surgery. TCRdb reanalyzed the PCR reads via MiXCR. The data show around 41,000 clones, 3.2% seen once. The sequenced sample was blood. Source of these receptors: a female donor with papillary thyroid cancer or a benign thyroid nodule (not recorded which). Some clones in this sample may be carry-over from other donors' samples.

The chain is built from TRBV6-2 or TRBV6-3 and TRBJ2-5, with D maybe TRBD2 (6 bases). CDR1 is MNHEY and CDR2 is SVGEGT in the germline V gene. This CDR3 contains 18 residues. V was pared by 6 bases and J by 3 bases, with 26 bases between. CDR3 nucleotides: TGTGCCAGCAGCTTCCTATTGGGGACTTCAAAGATGGAAGAGACCCAGTACTTC. Its translation is CASSFLLGTSKMEETQYF.

The table lists this clone with a few counts. The chain employs TRBV7-8 and TRBJ1-2, with D hard to call. The length of the CDR3 is 12 residues. The germline gives CDR1 SGHVS, CDR2 FQNEAQ. Trimming shortened V by 3 bases and J by 6 bases, and 8 bases separated the two germline ends. CDR3 residues: CASSLGTDGYTF. DNA for the CDR3: TGTGCCAGCAGCTTGGGAACGGATGGCTACACCTTC. Drawing the rest from reference TRBV7-8 and TRBJ1-2, the complete variable domain is GAGVSQSPRYKVAKRGQDVALRCDPISGHVSLFWYQQALGQGPEFLTYFQNEAQLDKSGLPSDRFFAERPEGSVSTLKIQRTQQEDSAVYLCASSLGTDGYTFGSGTRLTVV.

This clone was detected only a few times. The chain recombines TRBV6-2 or TRBV6-3 with TRBJ2-7; TRBD1 is a possible D gene (6 bases). CDR1 and CDR2 (germline): MNHEY, SVGEGT. V lost 5 bases to trimming and J lost 6 bases, with 14 bases between them. The CDR3 has 13 amino acids. The chain's CDR3 is CASSPRARGEQYF. CDR3 DNA: TGTGCCAGCAGTCCCCGGGCCAGGGGCGAGCAGTACTTC.

This clone qualifies as large. The chain's CDR3 is CSVTDRDSSPLHF. The DNA for the CDR3 is TGCAGTGTCACGGACAGGGATAGTTCACCCCTCCACTTT. The V call is TRBV20-1, the J call TRBJ1-6; 8 bases are shared with TRBD1. V was pared by 7 bases and J by 9 bases, with 8 bases of the junction left unmatched. The germline CDR1 and CDR2 sequences are DFQATT and SNEGSKA (reference sequence). The CDR3 covers 13 residues.